This TCR beta chain is drawn from a study of cytomegalovirus exposure and HLA in healthy donors. The study's findings and limits: Most likely, a cluster of highly shared sequence variants arose as a sequencing artifact.

Use of 60 Vbeta and 13 Jbeta primers characterized the PCR. Here immunoSEQ multiplex PCR was the method, and the copy in TCRdb shows in-frame clones only, minus some. Of approximately 150,000 clones in the sample, around four fifths were seen once. Trimming cost V 5 bases and J 9 bases, with 17 bases left between them. The CDR3 spans 15 residues. CDR1 is SGHVS, CDR2 FQNEAQ, per germline. Points on this clone: Its antigen is unknown.

The rearrangement uses TRBV7-8 and TRBJ1-6; maybe TRBD1 (5 bases). The specimen sequenced was PBMCs. The origin of this receptor is a woman aged 45-59 years in good health and CMV-seronegative. The CDR3 nucleotides read TGTGCCAGCAGCCGGGGGGAGGGTCGGAGTTCACCCCTCCACTTT. This translates into CASSRGEGRSSPLHF. Variable domain in full (rest from reference TRBV7-8 and TRBJ1-6): GAGVSQSPRYKVAKRGQDVALRCDPISGHVSLFWYQQALGQGPEFLTYFQNEAQLDKSGLPSDRFFAERPEGSVSTLKIQRTQQEDSAVYLCASSRGEGRSSPLHFGNGTRLTVT.